The 27 T cell receptor beta chains given below trace back to one sample, sequenced in a study of T cell changes during pregnancy in multiple sclerosis. TCRdb keeps only in-frame clones here, not all; method: immunoSEQ multiplex PCR. The repertoire holds under 75,000 clones, with around nine tenths as singletons. The sequences come from peripheral blood, collected in the third trimester of pregnancy. These TCRs come from a female donor in good health, enrolled as a control in a pregnancy study.

The chain links TRBV4-2 to TRBJ1-2, with 8 bases fitting TRBD1. This CDR3 is 19 amino acids long. Germline CDR1 LGHNA, CDR2 YNFKEQ. V shed 2 bases, J shed 4 bases, and the junction held 18 bases outside the gene matches. CDR3: CASSQRGVQGVREFYGYTF. CDR3 nucleotide sequence: TGTGCCAGCAGCCAAAGGGGGGTACAGGGGGTCCGTGAGTTCTATGGCTACACCTTC.

The V and J genes are TRBV4-3 and TRBJ2-4; 7 bases are a match to TRBD1. CDR1 is LGHNA and CDR2 is YSLEER in the germline V gene. The CDR3 is 15 residues long. The V gene end was trimmed by 0 bases and the J gene end by 9 bases; junction bases not matched to a gene: 8. The CDR3 DNA sequence: TGCGCCAGCAGCCAAGAGGGGCGGACAGGCTCCATTCAGTACTTC. Translation gives CASSQEGRTGSIQYF.

The DNA of the CDR3 is TGTGCCAGCTACGATCAGGGGGCTTCCTATGGCTACACCTTC. This codes for CASYDQGASYGYTF. The chain joins TRBV6-5 to TRBJ1-2, with 8 positions matching TRBD1. Germline-derived CDR1 and CDR2 are MNHEY and SVGAGI. This CDR3 spans 14 amino acids. Trimming at V came to 8 bases and at J to 4 bases, leaving 9 bases not matched to a gene.

The chain recombines TRBV19 with TRBJ1-5; tentatively, D is TRBD1 (6 bases). This CDR3 has 15 residues. Germline CDR1 and CDR2: LNHDA and SQIVND (reference sequence). Trimming took off 3 bases at V and 1 base at J, with 10 bases between the two ends. The CDR3 sequence: CASSIQGLSNQPQHF. CDR3 DNA: TGTGCCAGTAGTATTCAGGGGTTGAGCAATCAGCCCCAGCATTTT.

The chain carries TRBV14 and TRBJ1-2, with 8 bases matching TRBD1. V was pared by 4 bases and J by 10 bases, with 5 bases of the junction left unmatched. The V gene's germline CDR1 is SGHDN and CDR2 FVKESK. The CDR3 has 12 residues. As DNA, the CDR3 is TGTGCCAGCAGCCGTGCAGGGGGCTCCTACACCTTC. It codes for CASSRAGGSYTF.

This chain joins TRBV9 and TRBJ1-2; tentatively, D is TRBD1 (6 bases). Trimming cost V 0 bases and J 5 bases, with 11 bases left between them. Per germline, CDR1 SGDLS and CDR2 YYNGEE. The CDR3 extends over 14 amino acids. CDR3 sequence: CASSVGGGRYGYTF. CDR3 bases: TGTGCCAGCAGCGTAGGAGGGGGAAGGTATGGCTACACCTTC.

The rearrangement uses TRBV29-1 and TRBJ2-3, with TRBD2 identical over 11 bases. Germline CDR1 SQVTM, CDR2 ANQGSEA. The CDR3 consists of 16 residues. V shed 3 bases, J shed 5 bases, and the junction held 10 bases outside the gene matches. The CDR3 sequence: CSVDSPLAGVGDTQYF. CDR3 in DNA: TGCAGCGTTGACTCTCCACTAGCGGGGGTCGGAGATACGCAGTATTTT.

This chain connects TRBV25-1 to TRBJ1-4; no reliable D call. Germline loops: CDR1 MGHDK, CDR2 SYGVNS. The CDR3 length is 13 residues. V lost 4 bases and J 8 bases, leaving 11 bases between the germline ends. DNA of the CDR3: TGTGCCAGCAGTGCCGCGGGCTTCGAAAAACTGTTTTTT. Translation gives CASSAAGFEKLFF.

The V and J genes are TRBV6-6 and TRBJ2-1, with TRBD2 as a possible D gene (5 bases). Trimming stripped 8 bases from V and 0 bases from J, with 8 bases between. The CDR3 covers 13 residues. Germline V gives CDR1 MNHNY, CDR2 SVGAGI (reference sequence). As DNA, the CDR3 is TGTGCCAGCCTAGACTACTCCTACAATGAGCAGTTCTTC. This sequence encodes CASLDYSYNEQFF.

This chain links TRBV5-5 with TRBJ2-2, with a weak D call TRBD1 (6 bases). The ends were cut back, 0 bases at V and 5 bases at J, with 20 bases in the middle. The CDR3 length is 18 residues. The V gene's germline CDR1 is SGHKS and CDR2 YYEKEE (reference sequence). The CDR3 coding sequence is TGTGCCAGCAGCTTGGCCGATCCGCAGGGGCCTAGAACCGGGGAGCTGTTTTTT. It codes for CASSLADPQGPRTGELFF.

The chain links TRBV19 to TRBJ1-5; D uncertain. Trimming took off 5 bases at V and 10 bases at J, with 15 bases between the two ends. This CDR3 is 13 amino acids long. The germline CDR1 and CDR2 sequences are LNHDA and SQIVND (reference sequence). CDR3 DNA: TGTGCCAGTAGTCGGACCGCTCCGGGACCCCAGCATTTT. It yields the protein CASSRTAPGPQHF.

This clone appeared a few times. The chain combines TRBV7-9 with TRBJ2-3; 10 positions match TRBD1. The length of the CDR3 is 18 residues. CDR1 SEHNR and CDR2 FQNEAQ come from the germline V gene (reference sequence). Germline trimming cut 5 bases from V and 4 bases from J; bases unmatched to any gene: 15. For the CDR3, the DNA is TGTGCCAGCAGCGACTACGGCGGGACAGGGGTAGGCGCAGATACGCAGTATTTT. Residues: CASSDYGGTGVGADTQYF.

This clone was counted between two and nine times. The chain carries TRBV7-9 and TRBJ1-1, with D unclear. Trimming stripped 1 base from V and 10 bases from J, with 4 bases between. The CDR3 is 10 residues long. Germline V gene data show CDR1 as SEHNR and CDR2 as FQNEAQ (reference sequence). This chain's CDR3 is CASSLVGAFF. In nucleotides, the CDR3 is TGTGCCAGCAGCTTAGTCGGAGCTTTCTTT.

As DNA, the CDR3 is TGTGCCAGCAGCTTAGCGAAGGGGGCCCTTAACTATGGCTACACCTTC. Its protein is CASSLAKGALNYGYTF. V gene TRBV7-2 combines with J gene TRBJ1-2; 7 bases line up with TRBD1. Germline CDR1 reads SGHTA; CDR2 reads FQGNSA. There are 16 residues in the CDR3. Trimming cost V 0 bases and J 1 base; bases outside gene matches: 5.

The rearrangement links TRBV4-2 to TRBJ2-3, with a weak D call TRBD2 (7 bases). This CDR3 is built from 15 residues. The V gene's germline CDR1 is LGHNA and CDR2 YNFKEQ. The V and J ends lost 1 base and 4 bases respectively, with 12 bases between them. The chain's CDR3 is CASSQVGGGSDTQYF. The CDR3, as DNA: TGTGCCAGCAGCCAAGTCGGCGGGGGCTCAGATACGCAGTATTTT.

The CDR3 region is CARAWDTKETQYF. CDR3 sequence (DNA): TGTGCCAGAGCGTGGGACACCAAAGAGACCCAGTACTTC. The chain couples TRBV27 to TRBJ2-5, with D maybe TRBD1 (6 bases). Trimming took 9 bases from V and 3 from J, leaving 14 bases between them. The CDR3 has 13 residues. Germline V gene sequence: CDR1 MNHEY, CDR2 SMNVEV (reference sequence).

The V call is TRBV9, the J call TRBJ2-2; 8 nucleotides match TRBD2. The junction had 9 bases not matched to a gene; V was cut back by 3 bases and J by 5 bases. Germline values: CDR1 SGDLS, CDR2 YYNGEE. The length of the CDR3 is 16 residues. The CDR3, as DNA: TGTGCCAGCAGCGAGACGGCGGGGGGCCGGACCGGGGAGCTGTTTTTT. It specifies CASSETAGGRTGELFF.

This clone is classed as medium-sized. V is TRBV2 and J is TRBJ1-1; a weak D match, TRBD1 (6 bases). The CDR3 consists of 17 residues. Germline CDR1 SNHLY, CDR2 FYNNEI. The V end was cut by 5 bases, the J end by 7 bases, with 26 bases between. CDR3 nucleotide sequence: TGTGCCAGCAGTTCCTCCAGACAGGACCCTAATCCATATGAAGCTTTCTTT. Protein sequence: CASSSSRQDPNPYEAFF. Filled out from reference TRBV2 and TRBJ1-1, the complete variable domain reads EPEVTQTPSHQVTQMGQEVILRCVPISNHLYFYWYRQILGQKVEFLVSFYNNEISEKSEIFDDQFSVERPDGSNFTLKIRSTKLEDSAMYFCASSSSRQDPNPYEAFFGQGTRLTVV.

The rearrangement joins TRBV5-1 to TRBJ2-1; D remains ambiguous. The germline CDR1 and CDR2 sequences are SGHRS and YFSETQ. V lost 6 bases to trimming and J lost 5 bases, with 9 bases between them. This CDR3 contains 12 residues. As DNA, the CDR3 is TGCGCCAGCACCCCAGGCAACAATGAGCAGTTCTTC. This translates into CASTPGNNEQFF.

This chain joins TRBV5-7 and TRBJ1-2; TRBD1 matches 7 bases. TRBV5-7 is an open reading frame whose function is uncertain. V was clipped by 0 bases and J by 7 bases; unmatched bases: 3. This CDR3 spans 13 amino acids. CDR3 sequence reads: CASSLAYRGGYTF. CDR3 nucleotides: TGTGCCAGCAGCTTGGCCTACAGGGGTGGCTACACCTTC.

This clone appeared once. The chain couples TRBV7-9 to TRBJ2-5; D might be TRBD1 (6 bases). The V and J ends lost 5 bases and 2 bases respectively, with 12 bases between them. Germline V gene sequence: CDR1 SEHNR, CDR2 FQNEAQ (reference sequence). This CDR3 has 14 amino acids. CDR3: CASSGGHGQETQYF. The CDR3, as DNA: TGTGCCAGCAGCGGGGGACATGGACAAGAGACCCAGTACTTC.

The rearrangement uses TRBV5-8 and TRBJ1-5; possibly TRBD1 for D (6 bases). Germline CDR1 is SGHTS and CDR2 is YDEGEE. V gave up 4 bases and J gave up 2 bases, with 16 bases separating them. The CDR3 has 16 amino acids. The CDR3 spells CASSPHRGTGNQPQHF. CDR3 in DNA: TGTGCCAGCAGCCCCCATAGGGGGACGGGCAATCAGCCCCAGCATTTT.

The gene calls are TRBV28 and TRBJ1-1, with D possibly being TRBD1 (5 bases). V dropped 11 bases and J dropped 11 bases, with 21 bases sitting between them. CDR3 length equals 12 residues. Germline V gene lookup returns CDR1 MDHEN and CDR2 SYDVKM. The CDR3: CAGYRQYEEAFF. The CDR3, as DNA: TGTGCCGGTTATAGACAGTACGAGGAGGCTTTCTTT.

The V call is TRBV7-3, the J call TRBJ2-1; no reliable D call. V lost 4 bases to trimming and J lost 6 bases, with 10 bases between them. Germline V gives CDR1 SGHTA, CDR2 FQGTGA. This CDR3 spans 13 amino acids. CDR3 region: CASSSRGTNEQFF. CDR3 sequence (DNA): TGTGCCAGCAGCTCCCGAGGTACCAATGAGCAGTTCTTC.

The chain has TRBV29-1 and TRBJ2-7; 7 bases match TRBD1. The CDR3 is 15 residues long. Trimming took 3 bases from V and 4 from J; bases not matched to a gene: 12. CDR1 and CDR2 (germline): SQVTM, ANQGSEA. The CDR3 DNA follows: TGCAGCGTTGAGGGAAGGGGGCGCGGCCATTACGAGCAGTACTTC. Translation: CSVEGRGRGHYEQYF.

V usage is TRBV18 and J usage is TRBJ2-2; weak D call: TRBD2 (5 bases). The CDR3 contains 15 residues. In germline, CDR1 is KGHSH, CDR2 LQKENI. V dropped 1 base and J dropped 2 bases, with 8 bases sitting between them. The DNA of the CDR3 is TGTGCCAGCTCACCACTTCCGGGAAACACCGGGGAGCTGTTTTTT. Translation gives CASSPLPGNTGELFF.

The chain carries TRBV4-3 and TRBJ2-2; 8 bases match TRBD2. Germline CDR1 and CDR2: LGHNA and YSLEER. This CDR3 has 15 amino acids. Trimming cost V 6 bases and J 4 bases; bases outside gene matches: 7. The CDR3 DNA reads as TGCGCCAGCAGTCATGGACTAGCCCTCACCGGGGAGCTGTTTTTT. Encoded protein: CASSHGLALTGELFF.